These 7 T cell receptor beta chains were sequenced from one sample in a study of spatial heterogeneity in lung cancer. One entry per CDR3 protein results from TCRdb running MiXCR on the 5' RACE reads. The sample lists approximately 38,000 distinct CDR3 sequences, around 5.8% occurring once. Time point specified: sample taken at primary tumor resection. TCRs were sequenced from unsorted whole RNA of tumor, nontumor lung or PBMC. The source was PBMCs, collected at surgery. The origin of the receptors is a male donor with early-stage non-small cell lung cancer.

The table lists this clonotype with many counts. The chain uses TRBV21-1 and TRBJ1-6; no check of the table's D call, TRBD1, against the DNA was made. TRBV21-1 represents a pseudogene. The CDR3 spans 14 residues. CDR3 residues: CASRRGTGYSPLHF. CDR3 in DNA: TGTGCCAGCCGGAGGGGGACGGGCTATTCACCCCTCCACTTT.

CDR3 bases: TGCAGTGCTAGACCCCTTAGATCCAACTATAATTCACCCCTCCACTTT. Its protein is CSARPLRSNYNSPLHF. The V and J genes are TRBV20-1 and TRBJ1-6; D remains ambiguous. Trimming removed 2 bases from V and 3 bases from J, with 14 bases in between. Per germline, CDR1 DFQATT and CDR2 SNEGSKA (reference sequence). The CDR3 consists of 16 residues.

This clonotype was observed at least ten times. The CDR3 loop is CASSQGGWGEQFF. The CDR3 nucleotides are TGTGCCAGCAGCCAGGGGGGTTGGGGTGAGCAGTTCTTC. The rearrangement links TRBV3-1 to TRBJ2-1, with a weak D call TRBD2 (6 bases). V gave up 3 bases and J gave up 9 bases, with 12 bases separating them. The CDR3 covers 13 residues. Germline assignment: CDR1 LGHDT and CDR2 YNNKEL (reference sequence).

This clonotype has at least ten counts. The V and J genes are TRBV12-3 or TRBV12-4 and TRBJ2-5; 8 positions match TRBD1. The CDR3 contains 14 residues. V shed 6 bases, J shed 2 bases, and the junction held 5 bases outside the gene matches. CDR3 amino acids: CASRAGTGQETQYF. CDR3 bases: TGTGCCAGCAGGGCCGGGACAGGACAAGAGACCCAGTACTTC.

This clonotype was seen repeatedly, ten times or more. V usage is TRBV3-1 and J usage is TRBJ1-6; D ambiguous. The ends were cut back, 6 bases at V and 1 base at J, with 13 bases in the middle. The germline V gene has CDR1 LGHDT and CDR2 YNNKEL (reference sequence). The CDR3 spans 16 residues. CDR3 in amino acids: CASRPSVRSYNSPLHF. The CDR3 DNA follows: TGTGCCAGCAGACCGTCCGTTAGGTCCTATAATTCACCCCTCCACTTT.

This clonotype came up many times. V gene TRBV5-1 combines with J gene TRBJ2-3; D is possibly TRBD1 (6 bases). The V gene lost 0 bases and the J gene lost 4 bases, with 9 bases spanning the gap. Germline values: CDR1 SGHRS, CDR2 YFSETQ. This CDR3 has 14 amino acids. The DNA for the CDR3 is TGCGCCAGCAGCTTGGACAGGGCGTCAGATACGCAGTATTTT. Protein product: CASSLDRASDTQYF. The variable domain in full, with the rest retrieved from reference TRBV5-1 and TRBJ2-3, is KAGVTQTPRYLIKTRGQQVTLSCSPISGHRSVSWYQQTPGQGLQFLFEYFSETQRNKGNFPGRFSGRQFSNSRSEMNVSTLELGDSALYLCASSLDRASDTQYFGPGTRLTVL.

This clonotype was counted at least ten times. The CDR3 DNA sequence: TGTGCCAGCATGGGAAGTTGGAACACTGAAGCTTTCTTT. Protein product: CASMGSWNTEAFF. The chain has TRBV3-1 and TRBJ1-1, with D uncertain. Trimming took off 7 bases at V and 1 base at J, with 10 bases between the two ends. The germline gives CDR1 LGHDT, CDR2 YNNKEL (reference sequence). The CDR3 has 13 amino acids.